This entry concerns a single T cell receptor beta chain. Its specificity is unknown. The V and J ends lost 1 base and 7 bases respectively, with 11 bases between them. This CDR3 is built from 15 residues. The germline CDR1 and CDR2 sequences are LGHDT and YNNKEL (reference sequence). This entry is derived from a study of vaccination and CD4 T cells after COVID-19. Overall study context: At a median approximately 100 days (range 35 to 161) after diagnosis, post-COVID samples were drawn. Cellular stimulation was performed using overlapping spike peptides derived from SARS-CoV-2, HCoV-NL63, HCoV-OC43 and HCoV-229E.

Indicated treatment: roughly 10-day PBMC culture with coronavirus spike peptide pools or control peptides (ViraFEST assay). Cultured CD4+ T-cell DNA underwent Oncomine TCR Beta short-read sequencing. MiXCR, applied by TCRdb to the PCR reads, yields one record per CDR3 protein. The data hold about 11,000 distinct CDR3 sequences, with approximately 42% observed a single time. This chain links TRBV3-1 with TRBJ1-6, with D tentatively TRBD1 (6 bases). Sample: CD4+ T cells from blood, cultured in vitro. This TCR was sampled from a human donor who had recovered from COVID-19. CDR3: CASSQVTGSNSPLHF. The DNA for the CDR3 is TGTGCCAGCAGCCAAGTTACAGGGAGCAATTCACCCCTCCACTTT.